This passage covers 18 T cell receptor beta chains from one sample sequenced in a study of blood T cell repertoires in COVID-19. Method: immunoSEQ multiplex PCR; TCRdb's copy keeps in-frame clones and lacks some. The data contain around 260,000 clones, more than 85% of them singletons. The sample was peripheral blood. The receptor set was obtained from a man aged 25-40 years with acute or convalescent COVID-19.

V is TRBV7-2 and J is TRBJ1-1; TRBD1 matches 7 bases. Germline CDR1 is SGHTA and CDR2 is FQGNSA. The CDR3 runs 15 residues. V shed 0 bases, J shed 5 bases, and the junction held 6 bases outside the gene matches. CDR3 nucleotide sequence: TGTGCCAGCAGCTTAGCGGGACAGCAAAGGACTGAAGCTTTCTTT. It codes for CASSLAGQQRTEAFF.

V gene TRBV19 combines with J gene TRBJ2-1, with TRBD1 matching over 7 bases. V dropped 3 bases and J dropped 0; count of bases not matched to a gene: 8. The CDR3 contains 17 residues. Germline assignment: CDR1 LNHDA and CDR2 SQIVND (reference sequence). The CDR3 reads CASSITQGVSSYNEQFF. DNA of the CDR3: TGTGCCAGTAGTATTACTCAGGGGGTTAGCTCCTACAATGAGCAGTTCTTC.

The chain is built from TRBV7-9 and TRBJ2-7, with D perhaps TRBD1 (6 bases). V was clipped by 4 bases and J by 3 bases, with 16 bases between them. The CDR3 runs 15 residues. Germline V gene lookup returns CDR1 SEHNR and CDR2 FQNEAQ (reference sequence). The CDR3 DNA reads TGTGCCAGCAGCTCGCCGAGGGGGTACGACTACGAGCAGTACTTC. Its translation is CASSSPRGYDYEQYF.

A remark on this clone: This specimen includes other DNA sequences encoding the same CDR3. This chain connects TRBV7-9 to TRBJ2-7; 16 nucleotides agree with TRBD2. Germline lookup yields CDR1 SEHNR and CDR2 FQNEAQ (reference sequence). The length of the CDR3 is 16 residues. The V gene end was trimmed by 3 bases and the J gene end by 4 bases; junction bases not matched to a gene: 3. CDR3: CASSLGLAGGGYEQYF. The CDR3 DNA reads as TGTGCCAGCAGCTTGGGACTAGCGGGAGGGGGGTACGAGCAGTACTTC.

This chain joins TRBV27 and TRBJ1-1; D unclear. CDR1 and CDR2 (germline): MNHEY, SMNVEV (reference sequence). The V and J ends lost 6 bases and 5 bases respectively, with 13 bases between them. The CDR3 is 13 residues long. DNA for the CDR3: TGTGCCAGCAGGCTGATGGGCATAACTGAAGCTTTCTTT. Amino acid sequence: CASRLMGITEAFF.

This chain joins TRBV4-1 and TRBJ2-1, with 8 positions matching TRBD2. The CDR3 contains 14 residues. The trim removed 5 bases at V and 5 bases at J, leaving 5 bases unmatched. The germline gives CDR1 MGHRA, CDR2 YSYEKL. DNA for the CDR3: TGCGCCAGCAGCGCGGGACTAGGGGACAATGAGCAGTTCTTC. Protein product: CASSAGLGDNEQFF.

This chain uses TRBV6-5 with TRBJ2-2, with D possibly being TRBD2 (5 bases). The germline V gene has CDR1 MNHEY and CDR2 SVGAGI. V was cut by 7 bases and J by 6 bases, with 18 bases left in between. The CDR3 extends over 15 amino acids. The CDR3 DNA reads TGTGCCAGCACCAAAGGGAGAAGCCAGGCCGGGGAGCTGTTTTTT. Translation gives CASTKGRSQAGELFF.

J is TRBJ1-4 and V is TRBV4-1, with unresolved D. Between the trimmed V and J ends, which lost 6 bases and 7 bases, there was a span of 21 bases. Germline V lookup: CDR1 MGHRA, CDR2 YSYEKL. CDR3 length: 16 amino acids. This CDR3 reads CASSLQRAGRGEKLFF. CDR3 bases: TGCGCCAGCAGTCTCCAGCGAGCAGGTCGGGGTGAAAAACTGTTTTTT.

V and J are TRBV2 and TRBJ2-1; tentative D call: TRBD2 (5 bases). Between the trimmed V and J ends, which lost 8 bases and 6 bases, there was a span of 20 bases. Germline CDR1 SNHLY, CDR2 FYNNEI. The CDR3 spans 15 residues. CDR3 loop: CASAVRLAHVNEQFF. The CDR3 nucleotides read TGTGCCAGCGCGGTACGGCTAGCTCATGTCAATGAGCAGTTCTTC.

This clone showed up just once. The V gene is TRBV19, the J gene TRBJ1-6, with TRBD1 matching over 7 bases. V shed 5 bases and J 9 bases; nucleotides not matched to a gene: 10. The CDR3 totals 15 residues. Germline-derived CDR1 and CDR2 are LNHDA and SQIVND (reference sequence). The CDR3 is CASSRGQLDTSPLHF. The CDR3 nucleotides read TGTGCCAGTAGTCGGGGACAGTTGGATACTTCACCCCTCCACTTT.

The chain has TRBV27 and TRBJ2-2; 7 bases line up with TRBD1. The germline V gene encodes CDR1 MNHEY and CDR2 SMNVEV (reference sequence). V lost 6 bases, J lost 1 base, and 8 bases stayed unmatched. The CDR3 totals 16 residues. The CDR3, as DNA: TGTGCCAGCAGCCCATACAGGGGCGGGAACACCGGGGAGCTGTTTTTT. Translating it yields CASSPYRGGNTGELFF.

The genes are TRBV28 and TRBJ1-6, with unresolved D. V lost 5 bases and J 7 bases, leaving 15 bases between the germline ends. Germline CDR1 is MDHEN and CDR2 is SYDVKM. The length of the CDR3 is 15 residues. This chain's CDR3 is CASSPTEFQNSPLHF. The CDR3, as DNA: TGTGCCAGCAGTCCGACTGAATTTCAGAATTCACCCCTCCACTTT.

The rearrangement joins TRBV10-3 to TRBJ2-2; D remains unclear. Germline assignment: CDR1 ENHRY and CDR2 SYGVKD. V gave up 7 bases and J gave up 2 bases, with 11 bases separating them. The CDR3 runs to 14 residues. In nucleotides, the CDR3 is TGTGCCATCACCACCCCCACTAACACCGGGGAGCTGTTTTTT. Residues: CAITTPTNTGELFF.

The chain is built from TRBV10-3 and TRBJ2-3, with 7 nucleotides matching TRBD2. Germline V gene sequence: CDR1 ENHRY, CDR2 SYGVKD. Losses at the gene ends were 5 bases for V and 1 base for J; bases not matched to a gene: 12. CDR3 length: 17 amino acids. The CDR3 sequence: CAISSIGGSLRTDTQYF. The CDR3 DNA sequence: TGTGCCATCAGTTCCATCGGCGGGAGCCTCCGCACAGATACGCAGTATTTT.

The chain couples TRBV24-1 to TRBJ2-7; tentatively, D is TRBD1 (5 bases). V lost 0 bases and J lost 4, with 15 bases in between. The CDR3 has 16 residues. Germline V gives CDR1 KGHDR, CDR2 SFDVKD. The CDR3 region has the DNA TGTGCCACCAGTGATTTGACACAGGAGTTCTTGTACGAGCAGTACTTC. Encoded protein: CATSDLTQEFLYEQYF.

This clone is a singleton in its sample. V is TRBV5-5 and J is TRBJ2-2; D is possibly TRBD1 (5 bases). Germline V CDR1 and CDR2: SGHKS, YYEKEE (reference sequence). V lost 4 bases to trimming and J lost 1 base, with 14 bases between them. CDR3 length: 16 amino acids. CDR3 in DNA: TGTGCCAGCAGCGCCATCTTAGGGGAGAACACCGGGGAGCTGTTTTTT. Translation: CASSAILGENTGELFF. The variable domain in full, with the rest retrieved from reference TRBV5-5 and TRBJ2-2, is DAGVTQSPTHLIKTRGQQVTLRCSPISGHKSVSWYQQVLGQGPQFIFQYYEKEERGRGNFPDRFSARQFPNYSSELNVNALLLGDSALYLCASSAILGENTGELFFGEGSRLTVL.

The gene calls are TRBV6-6 and TRBJ1-3, with D unresolved. Per the germline V gene, CDR1 is MNHNY and CDR2 is SVGAGI (reference sequence). There are 12 residues in the CDR3. V was cut by 11 bases and J by 8 bases, with 16 bases left in between. CDR3 protein: CAVRHPVDTIYF. The CDR3 DNA is TGTGCCGTTCGTCATCCGGTGGACACCATATATTTT.

The chain employs TRBV19 and TRBJ1-1; weak D call: TRBD1 (5 bases). This CDR3 has 13 amino acids. Trimming shortened V by 1 base and J by 5 bases, and 8 bases separated the two germline ends. Germline V gene sequence: CDR1 LNHDA, CDR2 SQIVND (reference sequence). CDR3 region: CASSIAGGTEAFF. The CDR3, as DNA: TGTGCCAGTAGTATAGCCGGGGGTACTGAAGCTTTCTTT.